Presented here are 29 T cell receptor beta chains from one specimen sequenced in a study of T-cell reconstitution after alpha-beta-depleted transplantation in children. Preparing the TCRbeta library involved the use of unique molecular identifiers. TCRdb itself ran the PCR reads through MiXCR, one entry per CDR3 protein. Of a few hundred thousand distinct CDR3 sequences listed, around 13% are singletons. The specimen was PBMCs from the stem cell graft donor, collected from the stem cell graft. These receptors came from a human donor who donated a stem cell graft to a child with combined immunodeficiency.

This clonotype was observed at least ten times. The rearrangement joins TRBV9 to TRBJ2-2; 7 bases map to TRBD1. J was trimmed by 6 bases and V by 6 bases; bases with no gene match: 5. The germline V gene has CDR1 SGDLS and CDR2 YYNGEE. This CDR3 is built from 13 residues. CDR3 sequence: CASTSGGSGELFF. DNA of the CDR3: TGTGCCAGCACCTCAGGGGGTTCCGGGGAGCTGTTTTTT.

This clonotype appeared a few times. The CDR3 DNA follows: TGCAGTGCTAGACCCCCTATGGCAGGGGTCGTCGACGAGCAGTACTTC. It is translated as CSARPPMAGVVDEQYF. The J gene is TRBJ2-7, the V gene TRBV20-1; tentative D call: TRBD1 (6 bases). This CDR3 has 16 residues. V lost 2 bases to trimming and J lost 5 bases, with 22 bases between them. Per germline, CDR1 DFQATT and CDR2 SNEGSKA (reference sequence).

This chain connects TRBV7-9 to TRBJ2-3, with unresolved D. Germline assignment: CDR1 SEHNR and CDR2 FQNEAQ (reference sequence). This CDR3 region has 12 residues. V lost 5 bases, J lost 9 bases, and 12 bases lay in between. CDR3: CASSSLIDTQYF. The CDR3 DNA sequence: TGTGCCAGCAGCAGCTTGATAGACACGCAGTATTTT.

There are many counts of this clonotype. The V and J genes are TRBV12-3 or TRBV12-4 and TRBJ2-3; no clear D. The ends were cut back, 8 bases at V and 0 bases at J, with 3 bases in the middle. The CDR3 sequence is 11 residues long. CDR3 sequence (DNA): TGTGCCAGCGGGAGCACAGATACGCAGTATTTT. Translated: CASGSTDTQYF.

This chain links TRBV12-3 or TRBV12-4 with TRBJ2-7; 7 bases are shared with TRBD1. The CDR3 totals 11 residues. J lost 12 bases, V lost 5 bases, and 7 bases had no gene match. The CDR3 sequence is CASSTTGDPYF. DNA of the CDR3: TGTGCCAGCAGTACCACAGGGGACCCGTACTTC.

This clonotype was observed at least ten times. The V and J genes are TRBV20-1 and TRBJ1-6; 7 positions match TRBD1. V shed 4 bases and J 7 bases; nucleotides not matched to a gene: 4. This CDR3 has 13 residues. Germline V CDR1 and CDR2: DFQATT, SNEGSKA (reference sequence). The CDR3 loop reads CSATGTANSPLHF. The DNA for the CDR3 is TGCAGTGCTACGGGGACAGCAAATTCACCCCTCCACTTT.

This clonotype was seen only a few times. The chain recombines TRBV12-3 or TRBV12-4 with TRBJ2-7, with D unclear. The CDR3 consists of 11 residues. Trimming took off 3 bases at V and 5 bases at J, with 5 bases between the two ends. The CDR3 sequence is CASSFSHEQYF. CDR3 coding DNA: TGTGCCAGCAGTTTTTCCCACGAGCAGTACTTC.

The CDR3 sequence is CASSLNSHVDTQYF. The CDR3 DNA follows: TGTGCCAGCAGCTTAAACAGCCATGTGGATACGCAGTATTTT. The gene calls are TRBV7-2 and TRBJ2-3, with D unclear. CDR3 size: 14 residues. V gave up 2 bases and J gave up 6 bases, with 12 bases separating them. The V gene's germline CDR1 is SGHTA and CDR2 FQGNSA.

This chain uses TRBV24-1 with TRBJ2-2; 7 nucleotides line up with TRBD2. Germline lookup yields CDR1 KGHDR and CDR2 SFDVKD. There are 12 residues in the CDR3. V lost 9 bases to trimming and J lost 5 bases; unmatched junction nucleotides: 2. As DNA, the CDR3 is TGTGCCACCGGGGGAGGGACCGGGGAGCTGTTTTTT. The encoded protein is CATGGGTGELFF.

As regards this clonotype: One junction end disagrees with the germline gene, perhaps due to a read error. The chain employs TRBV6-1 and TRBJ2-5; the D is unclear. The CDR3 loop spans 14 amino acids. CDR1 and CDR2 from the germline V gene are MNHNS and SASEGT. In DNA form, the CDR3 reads TGTGCCAGCAGCGAAGGTAGCCGCGCGGAGACCCAGTACTTC. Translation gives CASSEGSRAETQYF.

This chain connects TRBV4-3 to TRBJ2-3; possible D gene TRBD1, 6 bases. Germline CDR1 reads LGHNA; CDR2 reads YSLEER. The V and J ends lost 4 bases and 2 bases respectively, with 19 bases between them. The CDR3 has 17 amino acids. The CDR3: CASSRRGGAANTDTQYF. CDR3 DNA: TGCGCCAGCAGCCGAAGAGGGGGAGCGGCTAACACAGATACGCAGTATTTT.

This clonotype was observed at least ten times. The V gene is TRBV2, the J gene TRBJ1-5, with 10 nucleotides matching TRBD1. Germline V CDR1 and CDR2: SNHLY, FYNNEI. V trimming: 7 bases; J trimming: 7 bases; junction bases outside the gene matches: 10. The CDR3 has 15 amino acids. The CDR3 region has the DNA TGTGCCAGCAAAGCGTCCGGGACAGGGGAGCAGCCCCAGCATTTT. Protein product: CASKASGTGEQPQHF.

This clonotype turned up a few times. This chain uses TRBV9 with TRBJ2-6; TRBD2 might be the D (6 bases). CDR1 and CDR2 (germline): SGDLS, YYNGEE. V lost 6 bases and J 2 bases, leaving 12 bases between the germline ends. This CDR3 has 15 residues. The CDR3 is CASTSGGTGANVLTF. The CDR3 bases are TGTGCCAGCACCTCCGGGGGTACTGGGGCCAACGTCCTGACTTTC.

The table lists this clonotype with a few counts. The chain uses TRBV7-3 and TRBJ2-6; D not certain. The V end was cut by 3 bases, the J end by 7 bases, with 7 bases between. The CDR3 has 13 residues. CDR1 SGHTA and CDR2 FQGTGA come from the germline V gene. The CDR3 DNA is TGTGCCAGCAGCTTTGGCAGCGCCAACGTCCTGACTTTC. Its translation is CASSFGSANVLTF.

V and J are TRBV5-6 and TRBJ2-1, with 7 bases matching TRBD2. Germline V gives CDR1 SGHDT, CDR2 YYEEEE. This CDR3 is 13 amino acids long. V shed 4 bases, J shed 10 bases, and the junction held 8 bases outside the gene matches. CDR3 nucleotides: TGTGCCAGCAGCATTGGGAGTAGCGGGGAGCAGTTCTTC. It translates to CASSIGSSGEQFF.

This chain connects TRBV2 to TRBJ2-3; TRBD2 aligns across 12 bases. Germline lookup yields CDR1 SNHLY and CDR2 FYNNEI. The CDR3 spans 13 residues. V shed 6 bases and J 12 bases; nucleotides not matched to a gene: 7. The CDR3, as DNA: TGTGCCAGCAGAGAGACTAGCGGGGGATACCAGTATTTT. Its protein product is CASRETSGGYQYF.

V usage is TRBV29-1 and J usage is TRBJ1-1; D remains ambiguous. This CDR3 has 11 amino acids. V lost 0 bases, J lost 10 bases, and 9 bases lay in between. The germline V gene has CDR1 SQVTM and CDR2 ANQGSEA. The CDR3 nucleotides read TGCAGCGTTGAAGAGGGCTTTCGAGCTTTCTTT. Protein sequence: CSVEEGFRAFF. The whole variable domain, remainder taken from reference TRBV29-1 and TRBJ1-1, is SAVISQKPSRDICQRGTSLTIQCQVDSQVTMMFWYRQQPGQSLTLIATANQGSEATYESGFVIDKFPISRPNLTFSTLTVSNMSPEDSSIYLCSVEEGFRAFFGQGTRLTVV.

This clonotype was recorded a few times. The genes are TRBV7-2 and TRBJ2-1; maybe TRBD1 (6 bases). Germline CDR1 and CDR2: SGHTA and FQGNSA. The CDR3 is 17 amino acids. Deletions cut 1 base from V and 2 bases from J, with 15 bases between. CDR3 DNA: TGTGCCAGCAGCTTAGTGGGGGCTTCGATAACCTACAATGAGCAGTTCTTC. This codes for CASSLVGASITYNEQFF.

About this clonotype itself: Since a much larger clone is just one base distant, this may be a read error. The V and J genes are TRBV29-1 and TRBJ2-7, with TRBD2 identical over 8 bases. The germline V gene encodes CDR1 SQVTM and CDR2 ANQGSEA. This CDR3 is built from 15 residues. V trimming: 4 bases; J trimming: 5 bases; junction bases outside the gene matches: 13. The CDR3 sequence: CSVVLPGLVPHEQYF. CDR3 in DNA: TGCAGCGTTGTGCTCCCGGGACTAGTTCCCCACGAGCAGTACTTC.

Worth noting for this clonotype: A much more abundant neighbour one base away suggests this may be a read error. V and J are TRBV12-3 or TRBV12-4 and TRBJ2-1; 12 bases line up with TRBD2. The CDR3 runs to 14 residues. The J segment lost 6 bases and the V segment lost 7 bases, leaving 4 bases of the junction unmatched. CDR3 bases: TGTGCCAGCATGCTAGCGGGGGGGCCCAATGAGCAGTTCTTC. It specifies CASMLAGGPNEQFF.

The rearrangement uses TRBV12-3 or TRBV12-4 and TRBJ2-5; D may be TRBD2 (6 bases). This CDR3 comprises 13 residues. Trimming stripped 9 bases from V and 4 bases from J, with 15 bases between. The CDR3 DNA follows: TGTGCCAGTCATTATTCCGGGGGAGAGACCCAGTACTTC. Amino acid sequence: CASHYSGGETQYF.

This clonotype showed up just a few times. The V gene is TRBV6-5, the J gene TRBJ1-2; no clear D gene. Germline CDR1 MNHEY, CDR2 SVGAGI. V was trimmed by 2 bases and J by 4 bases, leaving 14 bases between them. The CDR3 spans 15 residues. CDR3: CASSYTPGFRYGYTF. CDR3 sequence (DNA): TGTGCCAGCAGTTACACTCCGGGGTTTCGCTATGGCTACACCTTC.

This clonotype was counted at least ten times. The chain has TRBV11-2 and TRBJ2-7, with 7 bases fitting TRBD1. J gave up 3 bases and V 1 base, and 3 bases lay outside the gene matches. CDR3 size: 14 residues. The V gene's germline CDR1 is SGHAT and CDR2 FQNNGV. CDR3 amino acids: CASSLVQGSYEQYF. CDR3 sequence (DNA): TGTGCCAGCAGCTTAGTACAGGGGAGCTACGAGCAGTACTTC.

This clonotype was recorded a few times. The CDR3 loop is CASSLDLAGDTGELFF. In DNA form, the CDR3 reads TGTGCCAGCAGCTTGGATCTAGCGGGAGACACCGGGGAGCTGTTTTTT. This chain uses TRBV5-6 with TRBJ2-2, with 10 nucleotides matching TRBD2. This CDR3 comprises 16 residues. V lost 0 bases to trimming and J lost 3 bases; unmatched junction nucleotides: 2. Germline V CDR1 and CDR2: SGHDT, YYEEEE.

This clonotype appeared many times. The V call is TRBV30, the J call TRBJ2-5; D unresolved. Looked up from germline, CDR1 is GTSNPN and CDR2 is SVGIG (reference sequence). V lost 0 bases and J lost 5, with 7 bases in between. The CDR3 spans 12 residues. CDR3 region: CAWSVQKETQYF. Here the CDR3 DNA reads TGTGCCTGGAGTGTACAGAAGGAGACCCAGTACTTC.

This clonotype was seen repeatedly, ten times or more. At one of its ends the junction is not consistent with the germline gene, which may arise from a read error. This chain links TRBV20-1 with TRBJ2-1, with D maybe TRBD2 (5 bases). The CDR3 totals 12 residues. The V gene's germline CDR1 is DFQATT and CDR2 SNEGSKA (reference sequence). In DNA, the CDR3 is TGCAGTGCGAGAGCGGATTACAATGAGCAGTTCTTC. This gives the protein CSARADYNEQFF.

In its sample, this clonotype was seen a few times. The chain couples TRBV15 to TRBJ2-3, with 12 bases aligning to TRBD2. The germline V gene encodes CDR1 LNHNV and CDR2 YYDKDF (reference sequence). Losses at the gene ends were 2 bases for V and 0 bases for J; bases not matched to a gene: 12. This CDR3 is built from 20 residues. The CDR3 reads CATSRSRGLAGQTSTDTQYF. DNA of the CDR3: TGTGCCACCAGCAGAAGCCGCGGACTAGCGGGGCAAACTAGCACAGATACGCAGTATTTT.

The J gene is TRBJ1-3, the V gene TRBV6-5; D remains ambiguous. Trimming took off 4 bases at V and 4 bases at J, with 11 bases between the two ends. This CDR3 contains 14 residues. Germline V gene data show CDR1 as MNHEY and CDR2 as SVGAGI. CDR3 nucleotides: TGTGCCAGCAGTTTTGGGCTTGCCGGAAACACCATATATTTT. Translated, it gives CASSFGLAGNTIYF.

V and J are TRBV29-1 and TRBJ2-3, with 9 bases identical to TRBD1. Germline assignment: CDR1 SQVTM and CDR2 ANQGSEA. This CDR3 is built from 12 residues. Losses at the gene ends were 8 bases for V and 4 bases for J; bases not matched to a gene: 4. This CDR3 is CSWTGVADTQYF. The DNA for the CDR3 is TGCAGCTGGACAGGGGTCGCAGATACGCAGTATTTT.